These 22 T cell receptor beta chains came from one sample sequenced in a study of blood T cell repertoires in COVID-19. Data came from immunoSEQ multiplex PCR; TCRdb stores just in-frame clones and leaves some out. The table has roughly 250,000 clones, 82% seen once. The sequenced material came from peripheral blood. All receptors come from a woman of 80 years or more with active or convalescent COVID-19.

The chain couples TRBV28 to TRBJ1-2; D unresolved. Germline V gene sequence: CDR1 MDHEN, CDR2 SYDVKM. V shed 7 bases and J shed 4 bases, with 13 bases lying between them. This CDR3 is built from 13 residues. This CDR3 is CASTDSILYGYTF. The CDR3 DNA reads TGTGCCAGCACCGACTCCATACTCTATGGCTACACCTTC.

This chain connects TRBV7-9 to TRBJ2-7, with 7 bases aligning to TRBD1. Germline-derived CDR1 and CDR2 are SEHNR and FQNEAQ (reference sequence). The CDR3 spans 15 residues. V dropped 6 bases and J dropped 2; count of bases not matched to a gene: 10. The CDR3 DNA is TGTGCCAGCAGTCACCGGGACAGCCGAACCTACGAGCAGTACTTC. Translated, it gives CASSHRDSRTYEQYF. The whole variable domain, remainder taken from reference TRBV7-9 and TRBJ2-7, is DTGVSQNPRHKITKRGQNVTFRCDPISEHNRLYWYRQTLGQGPEFLTYFQNEAQLEKSRLLSDRFSAERPKGSFSTLEIQRTEQGDSAMYLCASSHRDSRTYEQYFGPGTRLTVT.

V and J are TRBV3-1 (or the pseudogene TRBV3-2) and TRBJ1-6; a possible D gene is TRBD1 (6 bases). The CDR3 sequence is 15 residues long. Germline loops: CDR1 LGHDT, CDR2 YNNKEL (reference sequence). Trimming removed 0 bases from V and 7 bases from J, with 10 bases in between. The CDR3 protein is CASSQDGTRNSPLHF. The CDR3 region has the DNA TGTGCCAGCAGCCAAGATGGGACACGGAATTCACCCCTCCACTTT.

The chain links TRBV3-1 (or the pseudogene TRBV3-2) to TRBJ2-7, with 10 bases identical to TRBD2. Germline assignment: CDR1 LGHDT and CDR2 YNNKEL (reference sequence). The CDR3 extends over 15 amino acids. V gave up 2 bases and J gave up 2 bases; unmatched junction bases: 3. This CDR3 is CASSQRTSGPYEQYF. The CDR3 DNA is TGTGCCAGCAGCCAAAGGACTAGCGGCCCCTACGAGCAGTACTTC.

The chain couples TRBV2 to TRBJ1-1; D might be TRBD1 (6 bases). The V gene's germline CDR1 is SNHLY and CDR2 FYNNEI. The CDR3 loop spans 14 amino acids. With 1 base removed from V and 4 bases from J, the gap between germline ends came to 10 bases. In nucleotides, the CDR3 is TGTGCCAGCAGTGAAGTCGGCAGGGGCACTGAAGCTTTCTTT. Amino acid sequence: CASSEVGRGTEAFF.

J is TRBJ1-3 and V is TRBV9; maybe TRBD1 (6 bases). This CDR3 comprises 16 residues. The V end lost 0 bases, the J end lost 0 bases, and 10 bases lay between the germline ends. Germline V gives CDR1 SGDLS, CDR2 YYNGEE. In DNA form, the CDR3 reads TGTGCCAGCAGCGTAGTCAGCAGGGGCTCTGGAAACACCATATATTTT. Protein sequence: CASSVVSRGSGNTIYF.

The chain joins TRBV19 to TRBJ1-1, with D possibly TRBD1 on 6 matching bases. Between the trimmed V and J ends, which lost 2 bases and 6 bases, there was a span of 10 bases. Germline lookup yields CDR1 LNHDA and CDR2 SQIVND (reference sequence). There are 13 residues in the CDR3. For the CDR3, the DNA is TGTGCCAGTAGTATACACAGGACAGCTGAAGCTTTCTTT. This codes for CASSIHRTAEAFF.

This clone was seen only a few times. V usage is TRBV6-6 and J usage is TRBJ1-6, with D hard to call. Trimming cost V 0 bases and J 8 bases, with 8 bases left between them. This CDR3 spans 14 amino acids. CDR1 is MNHNY and CDR2 is SVGAGI in the germline V gene (reference sequence). DNA for the CDR3: TGTGCCAGCAGTTACTCGATGCCAGATTCACCCCTCCACTTT. Its translation: CASSYSMPDSPLHF.

The J gene is TRBJ1-2, the V gene TRBV18, with D possibly TRBD1 on 6 matching bases. Germline V gene lookup returns CDR1 KGHSH and CDR2 LQKENI. The CDR3 is 14 residues long. Trimming took off 3 bases at V and 4 bases at J, with 12 bases between the two ends. CDR3 DNA: TGTGCCAGCTCACCTAACAGGGATTCCTATGGCTACACCTTC. Translated, it gives CASSPNRDSYGYTF.

In its sample, this clone was seen a few times. The genes are TRBV28 and TRBJ2-1, with D tentatively TRBD2 (5 bases). The germline V and J ends were trimmed by 5 bases and 0 bases, with 11 bases remaining between them. Germline CDR1 and CDR2: MDHEN and SYDVKM. The CDR3 spans 15 residues. In nucleotides, the CDR3 is TGTGCCAGCAGTGGACTGTCCCTCTCCTACAATGAGCAGTTCTTC. Protein sequence: CASSGLSLSYNEQFF.

V and J are TRBV10-3 and TRBJ1-5; TRBD1 matches at 8 bases. J lost 5 bases, V lost 3 bases, and 0 bases had no gene match. The CDR3 consists of 13 residues. The germline CDR1 and CDR2 sequences are ENHRY and SYGVKD. The CDR3 protein is CAISEQGDQPQHF. The CDR3, as DNA: TGTGCCATCAGTGAACAGGGGGATCAGCCCCAGCATTTT.

This clone was observed many times. The chain is built from TRBV18 and TRBJ1-2; the match to TRBD1 covers 7 bases. Germline V gene lookup returns CDR1 KGHSH and CDR2 LQKENI. This CDR3 comprises 14 residues. After removal of 3 bases from V and 3 bases from J, the junction contained 4 bases not matched to a gene. CDR3 sequence: CASSPTGQDYGYTF. The CDR3 DNA reads as TGTGCCAGCTCACCGACAGGACAGGACTATGGCTACACCTTC.

The CDR3 region is CASSRSLSQYNEQFF. The CDR3 nucleotides are TGCGCCAGCAGCCGAAGCCTATCCCAATACAATGAGCAGTTCTTC. The rearrangement uses TRBV5-1 and TRBJ2-1; D uncertain. Germline CDR1 and CDR2: SGHRS and YFSETQ. The CDR3 consists of 15 residues. V lost 4 bases to trimming and J lost 4 bases, with 15 bases between them.

The chain couples TRBV10-3 to TRBJ1-2; 9 nucleotides match TRBD1. The CDR3 totals 13 residues. Trimming at V came to 11 bases and at J to 6 bases, leaving 10 bases not matched to a gene. Germline loops: CDR1 ENHRY, CDR2 SYGVKD. The CDR3 is CAGRGDREDGYTF. The DNA of the CDR3 is TGTGCCGGTCGGGGGGACAGGGAAGATGGCTACACCTTC.

The chain links TRBV5-4 to TRBJ2-7; 7 bases map to TRBD2. Germline lookup yields CDR1 SGHNT and CDR2 YYREEE (reference sequence). The V segment lost 2 bases and the J segment 2 bases; nucleotides outside the gene matches: 7. This CDR3 has 15 residues. The CDR3 DNA sequence: TGTGCCAGCAGCTTTGGGGGGGAGTTCGCCTACGAGCAGTACTTC. Protein product: CASSFGGEFAYEQYF.

The rearrangement links TRBV28 to TRBJ1-2; D might be TRBD1 (5 bases). With 3 bases removed from V and 4 bases from J, the gap between germline ends came to 15 bases. This CDR3 comprises 15 residues. Germline V gene lookup returns CDR1 MDHEN and CDR2 SYDVKM. DNA for the CDR3: TGTGCCAGCAGTTTGGCCGCAGGGAAGACCTATGGCTACACCTTC. It is translated as CASSLAAGKTYGYTF.

The CDR3 region is CASTRPLTGDTEAFF. For the CDR3, the DNA is TGTGCCAGCACCCGCCCCCTTACAGGGGACACTGAAGCTTTCTTT. The gene calls are TRBV2 and TRBJ1-1; TRBD1 matches 7 bases. V was pared by 7 bases and J by 3 bases, with 11 bases of the junction left unmatched. The V gene's germline CDR1 is SNHLY and CDR2 FYNNEI. This CDR3 is built from 15 residues.

The CDR3 is CAWSSRDSYNEKLFF. As DNA, the CDR3 is TGTGCCTGGAGTTCTAGGGACAGCTATAATGAAAAACTGTTTTTT. The V gene is TRBV30, the J gene TRBJ1-4, with TRBD1 identical over 7 bases. Germline CDR1 GTSNPN, CDR2 SVGIG (reference sequence). This CDR3 region has 15 residues. Germline trimming cut 2 bases from V and 4 bases from J; bases unmatched to any gene: 7.

This sequence joins TRBV9 and TRBJ2-7; the match to TRBD2 covers 10 bases. With V trimmed by 3 bases and J by 1 base, 1 base remained unmatched. The CDR3 loop spans 14 amino acids. Germline assignment: CDR1 SGDLS and CDR2 YYNGEE. The CDR3 sequence is CASSGTSGSYEQYF. Here the CDR3 DNA reads TGTGCCAGCAGCGGGACTAGCGGATCCTACGAGCAGTACTTC.

This chain joins TRBV24-1 and TRBJ2-3, with D uncertain. Trimming cost V 4 bases and J 6 bases, with 13 bases left between them. The CDR3 loop spans 14 amino acids. Germline-derived CDR1 and CDR2 are KGHDR and SFDVKD. CDR3 coding DNA: TGTGCCACCAGTGACCCGGCCTCGCGGGATACGCAGTATTTT. Translated: CATSDPASRDTQYF.

The chain carries TRBV5-1 and TRBJ2-5, with D maybe TRBD2 (6 bases). V was cut by 4 bases and J by 5 bases, with 12 bases left in between. This CDR3 is built from 13 residues. Germline lookup yields CDR1 SGHRS and CDR2 YFSETQ. The CDR3 DNA follows: TGCGCCAGCAGCCCCGGGACTTTGGAGACCCAGTACTTC. Protein product: CASSPGTLETQYF. Full variable domain (remainder filled in from reference TRBV5-1 and TRBJ2-5): KAGVTQTPRYLIKTRGQQVTLSCSPISGHRSVSWYQQTPGQGLQFLFEYFSETQRNKGNFPGRFSGRQFSNSRSEMNVSTLELGDSALYLCASSPGTLETQYFGPGTRLLVL.

The V gene is TRBV20-1, the J gene TRBJ1-6, with a possible D match to TRBD1 (5 bases). CDR1 DFQATT and CDR2 SNEGSKA come from the germline V gene (reference sequence). Deletions cut 3 bases from V and 10 bases from J, with 16 bases between. The CDR3 contains 14 residues. Here the CDR3 reads CSASRVGGDSPLHF. In DNA form, the CDR3 reads TGCAGTGCTAGTAGGGTCGGGGGGGACTCACCCCTCCACTTT.